This T cell receptor beta chain was profiled in a study of blood T cells in healthy people across ages. Study-wide results and limits: Because sorting was not performed, PBMCs prevented conclusive naive versus antigen-experienced comparison. Estimated diversity, derived from one million T cells, was regarded as an underestimate.

Through a sample-barcoded 5' primer and a J-beta primer mix, a second PCR was run for 7 to 11 cycles. TCRdb passed the 5' RACE reads through MiXCR, listing each CDR3 protein once. This sample yields approximately 800,000 distinct CDR3 sequences, of which roughly 60% are seen a single time; roughly 25% belongs to the top ten. Per-sample yields of isolated PBMCs were at least 6 million. V was pared by 11 bases and J by 2 bases, with 10 bases between. The germline gives CDR1 SEHNR, CDR2 FQNEAQ (reference sequence). This CDR3 spans 12 amino acids. About this clonotype itself: The antigen is not known.

The sequencing input was blood. The chain carries TRBV7-9 and TRBJ2-1; TRBD1 or TRBD2 may be the D gene (5 bases each). The source is a man aged 25-45 years in good health. CDR3 sequence reads: CAGDQTYNEQFF. The CDR3 coding sequence is TGTGCCGGGGACCAAACCTACAATGAGCAGTTCTTC.